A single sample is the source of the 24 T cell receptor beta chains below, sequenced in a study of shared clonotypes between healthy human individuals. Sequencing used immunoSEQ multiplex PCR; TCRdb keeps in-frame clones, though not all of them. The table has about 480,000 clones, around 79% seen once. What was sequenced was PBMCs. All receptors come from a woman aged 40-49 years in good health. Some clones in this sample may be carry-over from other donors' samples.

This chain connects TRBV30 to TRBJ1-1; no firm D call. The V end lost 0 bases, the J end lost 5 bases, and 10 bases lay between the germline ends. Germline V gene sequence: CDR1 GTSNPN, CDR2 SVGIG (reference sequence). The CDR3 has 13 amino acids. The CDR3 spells CAWSVGRSTEAFF. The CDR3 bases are TGTGCCTGGAGTGTAGGCAGGTCGACTGAAGCTTTCTTT.

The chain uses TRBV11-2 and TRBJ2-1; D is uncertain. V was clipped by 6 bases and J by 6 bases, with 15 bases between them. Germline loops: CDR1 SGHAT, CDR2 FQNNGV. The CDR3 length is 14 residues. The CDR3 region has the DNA TGTGCCAGCAGTCTGGGATCCATTGGCAATGAGCAGTTCTTC. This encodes CASSLGSIGNEQFF.

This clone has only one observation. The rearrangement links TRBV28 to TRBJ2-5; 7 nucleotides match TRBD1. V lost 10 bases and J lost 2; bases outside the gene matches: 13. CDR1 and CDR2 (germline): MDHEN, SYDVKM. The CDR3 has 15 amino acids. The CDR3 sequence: CATNRGQIFQETQYF. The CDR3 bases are TGTGCCACGAACCGGGGACAGATCTTTCAAGAGACCCAGTACTTC.

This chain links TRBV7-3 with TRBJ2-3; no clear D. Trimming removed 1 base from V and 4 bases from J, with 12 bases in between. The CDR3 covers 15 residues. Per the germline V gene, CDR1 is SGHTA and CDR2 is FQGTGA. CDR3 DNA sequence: TGTGCCAGCAGCTTAAACCGACGGACCTCAGATACGCAGTATTTT. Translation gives CASSLNRRTSDTQYF.

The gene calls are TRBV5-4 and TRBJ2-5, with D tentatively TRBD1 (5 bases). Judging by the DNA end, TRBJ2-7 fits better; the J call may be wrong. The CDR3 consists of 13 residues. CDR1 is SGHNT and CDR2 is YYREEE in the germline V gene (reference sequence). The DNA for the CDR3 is TGTGCCAGCAGCGGGGCGGAGCCCTACGAGCAGTACTTC. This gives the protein CASSGAEPYEQYF.

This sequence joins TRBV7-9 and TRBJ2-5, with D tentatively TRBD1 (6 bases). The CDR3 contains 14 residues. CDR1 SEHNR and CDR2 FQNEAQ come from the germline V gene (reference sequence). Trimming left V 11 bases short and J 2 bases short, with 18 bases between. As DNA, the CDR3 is TGTGCCGGGGGCCCCATTAGGGGGCAAGAGACCCAGTACTTC. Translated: CAGGPIRGQETQYF. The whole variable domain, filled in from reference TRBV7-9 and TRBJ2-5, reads DTGVSQNPRHKITKRGQNVTFRCDPISEHNRLYWYRQTLGQGPEFLTYFQNEAQLEKSRLLSDRFSAERPKGSFSTLEIQRTEQGDSAMYLCAGGPIRGQETQYFGPGTRLLVL.

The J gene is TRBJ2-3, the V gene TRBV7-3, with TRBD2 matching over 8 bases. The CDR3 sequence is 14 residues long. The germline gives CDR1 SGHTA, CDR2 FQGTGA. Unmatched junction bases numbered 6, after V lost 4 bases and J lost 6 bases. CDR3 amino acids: CASSSTSGTDTQYF. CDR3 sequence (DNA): TGTGCCAGCAGCTCCACTAGCGGAACGGATACGCAGTATTTT.

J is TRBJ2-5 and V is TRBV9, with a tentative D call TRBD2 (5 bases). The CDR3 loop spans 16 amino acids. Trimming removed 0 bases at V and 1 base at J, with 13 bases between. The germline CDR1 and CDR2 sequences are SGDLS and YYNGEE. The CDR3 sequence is CASSVGGSVVQETQYF. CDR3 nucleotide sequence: TGTGCCAGCAGCGTAGGAGGTAGCGTAGTCCAAGAGACCCAGTACTTC.

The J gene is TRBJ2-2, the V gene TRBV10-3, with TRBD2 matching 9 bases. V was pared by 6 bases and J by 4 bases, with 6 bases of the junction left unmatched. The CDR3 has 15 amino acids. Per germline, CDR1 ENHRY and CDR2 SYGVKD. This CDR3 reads CAIRSGTSSTGELFF. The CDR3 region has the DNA TGTGCCATCAGGTCCGGGACTAGCTCCACCGGGGAGCTGTTTTTT.

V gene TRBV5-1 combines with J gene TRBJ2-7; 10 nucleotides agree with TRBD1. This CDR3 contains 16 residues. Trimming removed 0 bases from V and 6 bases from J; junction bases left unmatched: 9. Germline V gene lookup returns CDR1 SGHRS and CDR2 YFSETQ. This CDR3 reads CASSLGRGQGLSEQYF. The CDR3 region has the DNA TGCGCCAGCAGCTTGGGTAGGGGACAGGGGTTGAGCGAGCAGTACTTC.

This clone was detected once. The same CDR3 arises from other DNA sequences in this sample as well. The CDR3 DNA reads as TGTGCCAGCAGTTTATTCAGCTACGAGCAGTACTTC. Encoded protein: CASSLFSYEQYF. The genes are TRBV28 and TRBJ2-7, with D unclear. This CDR3 is 12 amino acids long. Trimming stripped 1 base from V and 3 bases from J, with 4 bases between. Germline V lookup: CDR1 MDHEN, CDR2 SYDVKM.

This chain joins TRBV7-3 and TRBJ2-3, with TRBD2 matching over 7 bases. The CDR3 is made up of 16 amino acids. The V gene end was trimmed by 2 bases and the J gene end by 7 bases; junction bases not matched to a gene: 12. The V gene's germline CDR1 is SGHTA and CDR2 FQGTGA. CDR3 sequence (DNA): TGTGCCAGCAGCTTAGACGGCGGGAGCACAACCCATACGCAGTATTTT. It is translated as CASSLDGGSTTHTQYF.

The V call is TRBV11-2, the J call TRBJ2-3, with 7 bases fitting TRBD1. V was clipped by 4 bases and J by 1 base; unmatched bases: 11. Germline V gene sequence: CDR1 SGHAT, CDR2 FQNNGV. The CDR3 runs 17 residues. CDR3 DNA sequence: TGTGCCAGCAGCTCCCCAACAGGGGTCTGGGGCACAGATACGCAGTATTTT. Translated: CASSSPTGVWGTDTQYF.

CDR3 residues: CASSWDRGTDTQYF. The CDR3 DNA sequence: TGTGCCAGCAGTTGGGACCGAGGCACAGATACGCAGTATTTT. This sequence joins TRBV28 and TRBJ2-3, with D perhaps being TRBD1 or TRBD2 (5 bases each). The CDR3 is 14 amino acids. V gave up 4 bases and J gave up 1 base, with 9 bases separating them. In germline, CDR1 is MDHEN, CDR2 SYDVKM.

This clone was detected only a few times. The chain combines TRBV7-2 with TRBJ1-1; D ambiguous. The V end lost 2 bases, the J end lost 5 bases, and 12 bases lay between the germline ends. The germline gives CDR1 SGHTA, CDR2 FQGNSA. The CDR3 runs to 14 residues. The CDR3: CASSLHGGRTEAFF. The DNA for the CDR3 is TGTGCCAGCAGCTTACACGGAGGTCGAACTGAAGCTTTCTTT.

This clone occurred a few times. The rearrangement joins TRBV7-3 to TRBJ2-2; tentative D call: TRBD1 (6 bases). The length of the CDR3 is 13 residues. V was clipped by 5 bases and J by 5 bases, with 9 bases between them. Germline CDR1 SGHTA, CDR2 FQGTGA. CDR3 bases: TGTGCCAGCAGCACCACAGGGACCGGGGAGCTGTTTTTT. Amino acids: CASSTTGTGELFF.

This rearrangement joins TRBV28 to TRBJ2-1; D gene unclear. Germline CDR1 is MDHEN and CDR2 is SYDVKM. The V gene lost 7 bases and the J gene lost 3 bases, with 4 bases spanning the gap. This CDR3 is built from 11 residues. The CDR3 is CASNSYNEQFF. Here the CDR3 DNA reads TGTGCCAGCAACAGCTACAATGAGCAGTTCTTC.

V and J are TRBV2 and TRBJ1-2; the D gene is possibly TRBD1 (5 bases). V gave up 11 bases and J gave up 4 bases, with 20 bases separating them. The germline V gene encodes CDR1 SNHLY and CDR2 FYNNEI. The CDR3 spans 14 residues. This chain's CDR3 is CAGRTGTSIYGYTF. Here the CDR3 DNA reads TGTGCCGGACGAACCGGGACGTCGATCTATGGCTACACCTTC.

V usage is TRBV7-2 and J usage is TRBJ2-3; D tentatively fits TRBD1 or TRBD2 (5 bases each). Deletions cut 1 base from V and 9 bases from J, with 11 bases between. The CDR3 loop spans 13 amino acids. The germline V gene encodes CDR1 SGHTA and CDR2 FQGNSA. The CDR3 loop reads CASSLGQWDTQYF. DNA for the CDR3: TGTGCCAGCAGCTTAGGACAATGGGACACGCAGTATTTT.

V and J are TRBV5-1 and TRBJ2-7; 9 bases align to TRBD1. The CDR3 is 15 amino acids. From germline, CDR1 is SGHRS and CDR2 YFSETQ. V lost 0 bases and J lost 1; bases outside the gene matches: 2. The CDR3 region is CASSLEQGASYEQYF. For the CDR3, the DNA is TGCGCCAGCAGCTTGGAACAGGGGGCGTCCTACGAGCAGTACTTC.

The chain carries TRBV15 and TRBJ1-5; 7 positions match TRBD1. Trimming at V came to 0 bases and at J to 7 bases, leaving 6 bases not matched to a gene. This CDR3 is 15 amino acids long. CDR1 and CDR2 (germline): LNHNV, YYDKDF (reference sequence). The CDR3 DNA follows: TGTGCCACCAGCAGAGATAGGTACAGGGGCCAGCCCCAGCATTTT. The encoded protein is CATSRDRYRGQPQHF.

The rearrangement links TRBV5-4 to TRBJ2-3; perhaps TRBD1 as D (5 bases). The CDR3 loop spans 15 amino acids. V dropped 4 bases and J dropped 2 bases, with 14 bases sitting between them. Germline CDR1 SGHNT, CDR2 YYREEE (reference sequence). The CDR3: CASSRDSSLTDTQYF. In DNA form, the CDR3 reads TGTGCCAGCAGCCGAGACAGTTCCCTCACAGATACGCAGTATTTT.

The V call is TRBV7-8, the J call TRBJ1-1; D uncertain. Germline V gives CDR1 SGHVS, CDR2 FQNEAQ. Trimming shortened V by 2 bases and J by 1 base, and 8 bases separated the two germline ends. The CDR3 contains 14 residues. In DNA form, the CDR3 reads TGTGCCAGCAGCTTACCGGCGGGGAACACTGAAGCTTTCTTT. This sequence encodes CASSLPAGNTEAFF.

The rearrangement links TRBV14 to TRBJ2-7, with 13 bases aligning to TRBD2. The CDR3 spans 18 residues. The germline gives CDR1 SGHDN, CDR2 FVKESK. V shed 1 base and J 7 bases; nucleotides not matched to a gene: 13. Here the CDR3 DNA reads TGTGCCAGCAGCCAAGTTGTGACTAGCGGGAGGACTCTAGAAGAGCAGTACTTC. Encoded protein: CASSQVVTSGRTLEEQYF.